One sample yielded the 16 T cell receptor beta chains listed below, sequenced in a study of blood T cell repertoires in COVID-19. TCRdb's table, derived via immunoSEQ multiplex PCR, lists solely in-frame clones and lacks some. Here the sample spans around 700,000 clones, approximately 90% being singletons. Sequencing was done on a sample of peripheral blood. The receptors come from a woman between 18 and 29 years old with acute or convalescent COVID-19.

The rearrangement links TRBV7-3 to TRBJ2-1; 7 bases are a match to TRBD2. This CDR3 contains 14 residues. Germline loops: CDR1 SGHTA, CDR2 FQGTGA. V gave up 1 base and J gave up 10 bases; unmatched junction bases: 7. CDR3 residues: CASSLRALAAEQFF. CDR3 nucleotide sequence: TGTGCCAGCAGCTTAAGGGCGCTAGCGGCGGAGCAGTTCTTC.

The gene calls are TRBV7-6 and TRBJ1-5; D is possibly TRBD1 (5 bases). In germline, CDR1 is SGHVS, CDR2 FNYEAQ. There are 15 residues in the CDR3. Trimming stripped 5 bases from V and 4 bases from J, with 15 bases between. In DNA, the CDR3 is TGTGCCAGCAGCCCCGAAAGCGGGGGTAATCAGCCCCAGCATTTT. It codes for CASSPESGGNQPQHF.

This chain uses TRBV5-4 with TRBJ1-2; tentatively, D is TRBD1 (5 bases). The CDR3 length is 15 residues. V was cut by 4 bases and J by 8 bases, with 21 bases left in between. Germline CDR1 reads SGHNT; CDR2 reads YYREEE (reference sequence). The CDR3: CASSLRWGGAGGYTF. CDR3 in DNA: TGTGCCAGCAGCCTAAGATGGGGCGGGGCAGGCGGCTACACCTTC.

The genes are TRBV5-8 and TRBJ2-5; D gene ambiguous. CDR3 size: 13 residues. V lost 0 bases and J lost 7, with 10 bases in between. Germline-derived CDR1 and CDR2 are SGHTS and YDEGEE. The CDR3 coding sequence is TGTGCCAGCAGCTTGGGGCTAGAGGTGACCCAGTACTTC. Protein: CASSLGLEVTQYF.

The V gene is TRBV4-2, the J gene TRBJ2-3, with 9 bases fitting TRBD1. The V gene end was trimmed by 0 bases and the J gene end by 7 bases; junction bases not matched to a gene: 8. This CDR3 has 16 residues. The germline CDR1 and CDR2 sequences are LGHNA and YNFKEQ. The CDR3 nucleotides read TGTGCCAGCAGCCAAGATTGGGGACAGGGTTGGAATACGCAGTATTTT. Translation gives CASSQDWGQGWNTQYF.

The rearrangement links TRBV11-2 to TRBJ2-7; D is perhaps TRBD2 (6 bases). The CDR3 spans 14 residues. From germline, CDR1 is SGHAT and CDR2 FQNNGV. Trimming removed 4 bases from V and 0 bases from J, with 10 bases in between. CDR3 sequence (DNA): TGTGCCAGCAGCTCCCGGGACTTCTCCTACGAGCAGTACTTC. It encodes CASSSRDFSYEQYF.

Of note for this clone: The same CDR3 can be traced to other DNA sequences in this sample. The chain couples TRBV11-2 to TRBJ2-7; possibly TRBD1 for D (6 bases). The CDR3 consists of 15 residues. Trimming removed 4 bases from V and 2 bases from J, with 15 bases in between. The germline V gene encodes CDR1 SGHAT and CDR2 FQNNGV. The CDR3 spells CASSSAGTRTYEQYF. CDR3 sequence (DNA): TGTGCCAGCAGCTCCGCCGGGACAAGGACCTACGAGCAGTACTTC.

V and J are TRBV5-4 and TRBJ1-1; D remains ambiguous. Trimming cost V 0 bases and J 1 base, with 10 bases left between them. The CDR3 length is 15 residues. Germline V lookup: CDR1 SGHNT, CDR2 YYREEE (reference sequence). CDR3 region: CASSLAITGNTEAFF. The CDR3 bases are TGTGCCAGCAGCTTGGCTATCACTGGGAACACTGAAGCTTTCTTT.

CDR3 sequence: CASSIDRTGIPRNQPQHF. The CDR3, as DNA: TGTGCCAGTAGTATAGATCGGACAGGGATCCCCCGGAATCAGCCCCAGCATTTT. The chain recombines TRBV19 with TRBJ1-5, with 8 bases identical to TRBD1. With V trimmed by 0 bases and J by 4 bases, 11 bases remained unmatched. Germline V gene sequence: CDR1 LNHDA, CDR2 SQIVND (reference sequence). The CDR3 totals 18 residues.

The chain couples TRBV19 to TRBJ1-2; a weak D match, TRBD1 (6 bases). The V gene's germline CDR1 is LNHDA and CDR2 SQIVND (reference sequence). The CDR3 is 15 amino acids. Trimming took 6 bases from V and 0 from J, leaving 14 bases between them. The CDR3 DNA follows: TGTGCCAGTAGCCCAGGACAGACAACTAACTATGGCTACACCTTC. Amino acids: CASSPGQTTNYGYTF.

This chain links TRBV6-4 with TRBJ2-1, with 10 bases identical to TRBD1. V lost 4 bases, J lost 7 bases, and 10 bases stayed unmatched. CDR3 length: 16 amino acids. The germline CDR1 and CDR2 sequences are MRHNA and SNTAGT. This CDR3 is CASSGRQGAKGNEQFF. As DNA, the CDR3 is TGTGCCAGCAGTGGACGACAGGGGGCGAAGGGGAATGAGCAGTTCTTC.

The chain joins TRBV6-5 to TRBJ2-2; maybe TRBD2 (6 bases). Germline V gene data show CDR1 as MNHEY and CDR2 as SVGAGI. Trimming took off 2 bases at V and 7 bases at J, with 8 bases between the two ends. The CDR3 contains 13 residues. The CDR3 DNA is TGTGCCAGCAGTTACGCGGGGATCGGGGAGCTGTTTTTT. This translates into CASSYAGIGELFF.

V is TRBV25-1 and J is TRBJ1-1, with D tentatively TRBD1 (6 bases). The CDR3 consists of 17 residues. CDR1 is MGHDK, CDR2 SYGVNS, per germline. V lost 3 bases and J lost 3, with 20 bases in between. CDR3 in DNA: TGTGCCAGCAGTGAGTCCACAGGACATAAGGGGGACACTGAAGCTTTCTTT. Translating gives CASSESTGHKGDTEAFF.

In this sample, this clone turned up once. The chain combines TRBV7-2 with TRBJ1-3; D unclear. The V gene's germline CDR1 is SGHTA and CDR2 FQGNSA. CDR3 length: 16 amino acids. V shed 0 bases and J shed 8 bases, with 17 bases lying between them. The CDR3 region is CASSLARTPAGDTIYF. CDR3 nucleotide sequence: TGTGCCAGCAGCTTAGCGAGGACGCCCGCCGGGGACACCATATATTTT.

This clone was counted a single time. CDR3 bases: TGTGCCAGCTCTGACAGTTCACCCCTCCACTTT. Encoded protein: CASSDSSPLHF. The rearrangement uses TRBV19 and TRBJ1-6, with a possible D match to TRBD1 (5 bases). CDR3 length: 11 amino acids. Trimming left V 9 bases short and J 9 bases short, with 9 bases between. Germline V lookup: CDR1 LNHDA, CDR2 SQIVND (reference sequence).

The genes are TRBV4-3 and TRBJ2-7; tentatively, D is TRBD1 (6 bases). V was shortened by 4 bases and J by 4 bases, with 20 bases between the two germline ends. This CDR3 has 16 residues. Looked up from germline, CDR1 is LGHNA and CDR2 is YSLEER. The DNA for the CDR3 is TGCGCCAGCAGCCCGCAACCGGGATCACAGGGATACGAGCAGTACTTC. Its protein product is CASSPQPGSQGYEQYF.